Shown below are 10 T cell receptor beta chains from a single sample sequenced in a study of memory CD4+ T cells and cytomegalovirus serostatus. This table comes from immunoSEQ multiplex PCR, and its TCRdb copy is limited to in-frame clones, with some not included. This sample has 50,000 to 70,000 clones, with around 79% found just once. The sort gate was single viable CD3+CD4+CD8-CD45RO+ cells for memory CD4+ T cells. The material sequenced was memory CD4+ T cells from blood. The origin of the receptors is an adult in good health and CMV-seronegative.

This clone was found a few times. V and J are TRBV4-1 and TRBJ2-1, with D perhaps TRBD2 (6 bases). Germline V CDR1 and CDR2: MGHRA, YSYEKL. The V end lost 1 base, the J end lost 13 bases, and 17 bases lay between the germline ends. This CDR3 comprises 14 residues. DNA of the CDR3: TGCGCCAGCAGCCAAGCCCTAGTAGGGACTTACCAGTTCTTC. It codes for CASSQALVGTYQFF.

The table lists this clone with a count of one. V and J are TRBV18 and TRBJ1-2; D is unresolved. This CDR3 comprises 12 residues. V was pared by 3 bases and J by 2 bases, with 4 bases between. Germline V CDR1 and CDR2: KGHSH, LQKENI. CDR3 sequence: CASSPLNYGYTF. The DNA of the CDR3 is TGTGCCAGCTCACCCTTAAACTATGGCTACACCTTC.

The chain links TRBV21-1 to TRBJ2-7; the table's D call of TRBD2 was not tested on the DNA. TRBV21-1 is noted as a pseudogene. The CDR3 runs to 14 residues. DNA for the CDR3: TGTGCCAGCAGCCGCACCCGGGAGTCCTACGAGCAGTACTTC. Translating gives CASSRTRESYEQYF.

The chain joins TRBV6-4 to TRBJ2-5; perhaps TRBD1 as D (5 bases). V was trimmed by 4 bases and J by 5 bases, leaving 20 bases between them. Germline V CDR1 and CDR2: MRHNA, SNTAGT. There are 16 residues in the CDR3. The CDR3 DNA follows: TGTGCCAGCAGTGGCGAACGACCCAGGGATTTTGAGACCCAGTACTTC. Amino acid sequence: CASSGERPRDFETQYF.

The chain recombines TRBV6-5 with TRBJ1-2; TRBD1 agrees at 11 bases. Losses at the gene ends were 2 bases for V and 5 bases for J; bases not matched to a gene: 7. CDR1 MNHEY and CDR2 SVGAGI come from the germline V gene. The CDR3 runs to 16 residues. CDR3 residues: CASSYVRTGGGYGYTF. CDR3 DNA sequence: TGTGCCAGCAGTTACGTCCGGACAGGGGGCGGGTATGGCTACACCTTC.

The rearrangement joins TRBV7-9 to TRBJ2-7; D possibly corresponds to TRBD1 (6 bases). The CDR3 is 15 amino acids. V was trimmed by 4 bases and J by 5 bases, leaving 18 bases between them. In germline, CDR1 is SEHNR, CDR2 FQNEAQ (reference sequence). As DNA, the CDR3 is TGTGCCAGCAGCTCTCCTGACAGGAGCCTGGACGAGCAGTACTTC. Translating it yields CASSSPDRSLDEQYF.

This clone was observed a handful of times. CDR3 nucleotides: TGTGCCAGCAGCTTAGACCAGAGCAATCAGCCCCAGCATTTT. Amino acid sequence: CASSLDQSNQPQHF. The chain carries TRBV7-9 and TRBJ1-5; D remains ambiguous. Germline lookup yields CDR1 SEHNR and CDR2 FQNEAQ (reference sequence). The CDR3 is made up of 14 amino acids. The V and J ends lost 1 base and 1 base respectively, with 5 bases between them.

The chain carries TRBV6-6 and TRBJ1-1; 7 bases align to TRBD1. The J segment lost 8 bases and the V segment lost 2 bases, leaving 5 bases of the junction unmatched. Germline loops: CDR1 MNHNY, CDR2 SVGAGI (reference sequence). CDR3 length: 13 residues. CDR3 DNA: TGTGCCAGCAGTTACCCGACAGGGTGGGAAGCTTTCTTT. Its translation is CASSYPTGWEAFF.

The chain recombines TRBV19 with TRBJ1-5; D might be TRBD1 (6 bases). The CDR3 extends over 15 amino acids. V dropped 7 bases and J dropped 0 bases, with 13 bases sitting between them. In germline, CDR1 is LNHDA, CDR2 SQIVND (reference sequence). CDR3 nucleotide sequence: TGTGCCAGTACCCTGGGACACCATAGCAATCAGCCCCAGCATTTT. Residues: CASTLGHHSNQPQHF.

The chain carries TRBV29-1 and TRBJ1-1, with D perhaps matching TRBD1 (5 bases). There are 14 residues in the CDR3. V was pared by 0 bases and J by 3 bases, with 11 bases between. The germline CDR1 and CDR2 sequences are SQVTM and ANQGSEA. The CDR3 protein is CSVEDHTGDTEAFF. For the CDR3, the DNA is TGCAGCGTTGAAGATCACACGGGGGACACTGAAGCTTTCTTT. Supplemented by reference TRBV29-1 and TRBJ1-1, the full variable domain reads SAVISQKPSRDICQRGTSLTIQCQVDSQVTMMFWYRQQPGQSLTLIATANQGSEATYESGFVIDKFPISRPNLTFSTLTVSNMSPEDSSIYLCSVEDHTGDTEAFFGQGTRLTVV.